The rows below give T cell receptor beta chains drawn from one sample of a study of cytomegalovirus exposure and HLA in healthy donors. Assay: immunoSEQ multiplex PCR; the TCRdb copy retains only in-frame clones and omits some. The sample lists 100,000 or so clones, 65% to 80% seen once, with around 3.8% in the top ten. Sequenced: PBMCs. These receptor sequences come from a woman between 50 and 59 years old in good health and CMV-seropositive. The CDR3 runs from the conserved cysteine through the conserved F or W. The D gene is left open where the match is weak. Where a row states a size, it is once, few, many or the class of an expanded clone; other rows omit it.

d_call: -
v_call: TRBV9
clone_size: -
j_call: TRBJ2-6
cdr3_nt: TGTGCCAGCAGCTCGCGAATTGATTCTGGGGCCAACGTCCTGACTTTC
cdr3_aa: CASSSRIDSGANVLTF

d_call: -
v_call: TRBV28
clone_size: -
j_call: TRBJ1-5
cdr3_nt: TGTGCCAGCCAAAGGACACCCAGTAATCAGCCCCAGCATTTT
cdr3_aa: CASQRTPSNQPQHF

d_call: -
v_call: TRBV19
clone_size: -
j_call: TRBJ2-1
cdr3_nt: TGTGCCTCCAACCGACAGGCTACTCGGTCCTACAATGAGCAGTTCTTC
cdr3_aa: CASNRQATRSYNEQFF

d_call: -
v_call: TRBV15
clone_size: -
j_call: TRBJ1-1
cdr3_nt: TGTGCCACCAGCAGCGGTTCCCTGAACACTGAAGCTTTCTTT
cdr3_aa: CATSSGSLNTEAFF

d_call: -
v_call: TRBV5-1
clone_size: -
j_call: TRBJ1-2
cdr3_nt: TGCGCCAGCAGCTTGGGGGCGGGGGGCAACCTCTATGGCTACACCTTC
cdr3_aa: CASSLGAGGNLYGYTF

d_call: -
v_call: TRBV7-7
clone_size: -
j_call: TRBJ1-1
cdr3_nt: TGTGCTAGCACAATTACAGGGACCGATCGGAACACTGAAGCTTTCTTT
cdr3_aa: CASTITGTDRNTEAFF

d_call: TRBD1
v_call: TRBV11-2
clone_size: once
j_call: TRBJ1-2
cdr3_nt: TGTGCCAGCAGCTCCATACAGGGGGCCTACTATGGCTACACCTTC
cdr3_aa: CASSSIQGAYYGYTF

d_call: TRBD1
v_call: TRBV7-6
clone_size: -
j_call: TRBJ2-2
cdr3_nt: TGTGCCAGCAGCCTGAAGTTTTCGGGACAGGGTTACACCGGGGAGCTGTTTTTT
cdr3_aa: CASSLKFSGQGYTGELFF

d_call: TRBD2
v_call: TRBV5-1
clone_size: -
j_call: TRBJ2-3
cdr3_nt: TGCGCCAGCGGGGCTCTAGCGGGGAGGTTAGATACGCAGTATTTT
cdr3_aa: CASGALAGRLDTQYF

d_call: -
v_call: TRBV5-1
clone_size: -
j_call: TRBJ2-2
cdr3_nt: TGCGCCAGCAGCCTGCGATCGAACACCGGGGAGCTGTTTTTT
cdr3_aa: CASSLRSNTGELFF

d_call: -
v_call: TRBV19
clone_size: -
j_call: TRBJ2-2
cdr3_nt: TGTGCCAGTAGTATATCCGAGCCCGGGGAGCTGTTTTTT
cdr3_aa: CASSISEPGELFF

d_call: -
v_call: TRBV15
clone_size: -
j_call: TRBJ2-1
cdr3_nt: TGTGCCACCAGCAGAGAAGCGTACAATGAGCAGTTCTTC
cdr3_aa: CATSREAYNEQFF

d_call: TRBD1
v_call: TRBV2
clone_size: -
j_call: TRBJ1-2
cdr3_nt: TGTGCCAGCAGTGAGGGACAGGGGGGCAGCGGCTACACCTTC
cdr3_aa: CASSEGQGGSGYTF

d_call: -
v_call: TRBV18
clone_size: -
j_call: TRBJ1-2
cdr3_nt: TGTGCCAGCTCACCTGGGACAAACTATGGCTACACCTTC
cdr3_aa: CASSPGTNYGYTF

d_call: TRBD1
v_call: TRBV7-9
clone_size: -
j_call: TRBJ2-2
cdr3_nt: TGTGCCAGCAGCTCGACAGGGGGCACCGGGGAGCTGTTTTTT
cdr3_aa: CASSSTGGTGELFF

d_call: TRBD1
v_call: TRBV2
clone_size: -
j_call: TRBJ2-7
cdr3_nt: TGTGCCAGCAGTTCTCCGACTTCTACAGGGGGCTTCGCATCCGAGCAGTACTTC
cdr3_aa: CASSSPTSTGGFASEQYF

d_call: -
v_call: TRBV5-5
clone_size: -
j_call: TRBJ1-5
cdr3_nt: TGTGCCAGCACCTCAGCTCTTCCGGGAGACAATCAGCCCCAGCATTTT
cdr3_aa: CASTSALPGDNQPQHF

d_call: -
v_call: TRBV15
clone_size: -
j_call: TRBJ2-2
cdr3_nt: TGTGCCACCAGCAGCGCGCGAACCGGGGAGCTGTTTTTT
cdr3_aa: CATSSARTGELFF

d_call: TRBD1
v_call: TRBV7-9
clone_size: -
j_call: TRBJ1-1
cdr3_nt: TGTTCCAGCAGCTTACGGGACAGCGCAAACACTGAAGCTTTCTTT
cdr3_aa: CSSSLRDSANTEAFF

d_call: -
v_call: TRBV4-1
clone_size: -
j_call: TRBJ2-7
cdr3_nt: TGCGCCAGCAGCCTCACGGCAGGAAGCTCCTACGAGCAGTACTTC
cdr3_aa: CASSLTAGSSYEQYF

d_call: TRBD1
v_call: TRBV11-2
clone_size: -
j_call: TRBJ2-7
cdr3_nt: TGTGCCAGCAGCTTAGATGTGACAGGGTTTTACGAGCAGTACTTC
cdr3_aa: CASSLDVTGFYEQYF

d_call: -
v_call: TRBV9
clone_size: -
j_call: TRBJ2-3
cdr3_nt: TGTGCCAGCACCACTCTAAGCACAGATACGCAGTATTTT
cdr3_aa: CASTTLSTDTQYF

d_call: TRBD2
v_call: TRBV30
clone_size: -
j_call: TRBJ2-1
cdr3_nt: TGTGCCTGGCGTCTGGGCGGGAGGGACGAGCAGCTCTTC
cdr3_aa: CAWRLGGRDEQLF

d_call: TRBD2
v_call: TRBV5-1
clone_size: -
j_call: TRBJ2-1
cdr3_nt: TGCGCCAGCAGCCTGACTAGCGGATCTCATCCAGCTGGGTTCTTC
cdr3_aa: CASSLTSGSHPAGFF

d_call: TRBD2
v_call: TRBV15
clone_size: -
j_call: TRBJ2-7
cdr3_nt: TGTGCCACCAGCAGAGACCGACTAGCGGAGTTCAATCCATCCTACGAGCAGTACTTC
cdr3_aa: CATSRDRLAEFNPSYEQYF

d_call: -
v_call: TRBV29-1
clone_size: -
j_call: TRBJ2-5
cdr3_nt: TGCAGCGTTGGCGCACCTCAAGAGACCCAGTACTTC
cdr3_aa: CSVGAPQETQYF

d_call: -
v_call: TRBV7-2
clone_size: -
j_call: TRBJ1-3
cdr3_nt: TGTGCCAGCAGCTTAGGCGGGGGGCAACGAAACACCATATATTTT
cdr3_aa: CASSLGGGQRNTIYF

d_call: TRBD1
v_call: TRBV18
clone_size: -
j_call: TRBJ2-7
cdr3_nt: TGTGCCAGCTCACCAAGGGTGGGCAGGGGGAGCTCCTACGAGCAGTACTTC
cdr3_aa: CASSPRVGRGSSYEQYF

d_call: TRBD1
v_call: TRBV27
clone_size: -
j_call: TRBJ1-1
cdr3_nt: TGTGCCAGCAGTAGAGGGACAGCGAACACTGAAGCTTTCTTT
cdr3_aa: CASSRGTANTEAFF

d_call: TRBD2
v_call: TRBV19
clone_size: -
j_call: TRBJ2-7
cdr3_nt: TGTGCCAGTAGAGTTACTAGCGGGGGGGCCCACGAGCAGTACTTC
cdr3_aa: CASRVTSGGAHEQYF

d_call: TRBD2
v_call: TRBV19
clone_size: once
j_call: TRBJ2-7
cdr3_nt: TGTGCCAGTAGTATCGGGACTAGCGGGGCTCCCTACGAGCAGTACTTC
cdr3_aa: CASSIGTSGAPYEQYF

d_call: -
v_call: TRBV7-9
clone_size: few
j_call: TRBJ2-2
cdr3_nt: TGTGCCAGCAGCATAACTGGAGCCGGGGACACCGGGGAGCTGTTTTTT
cdr3_aa: CASSITGAGDTGELFF

d_call: -
v_call: TRBV4-2
clone_size: few
j_call: TRBJ1-1
cdr3_nt: TGTGCCAGCAGCTCTATCGATGGAGACACTGAAGCTTTCTTT
cdr3_aa: CASSSIDGDTEAFF

d_call: -
v_call: TRBV5-6
clone_size: -
j_call: TRBJ1-5
cdr3_nt: TGTGCCAGCAGCTTGGGGCGGGAGGGGGTCCGGTACGATCAGCCCCAGCATTTT
cdr3_aa: CASSLGREGVRYDQPQHF

d_call: -
v_call: TRBV5-1
clone_size: once
j_call: TRBJ1-1
cdr3_nt: TGCGCCAGCAGCTCCCAGGGAGGGGACACTGAAGCTTTCTTT
cdr3_aa: CASSSQGGDTEAFF

d_call: TRBD2
v_call: TRBV11-2
clone_size: -
j_call: TRBJ2-1
cdr3_nt: TGTGCCAGCAATATCGGACTAGCGGGCGACAATGAGCAGTTCTTC
cdr3_aa: CASNIGLAGDNEQFF

d_call: -
v_call: TRBV6-5
clone_size: few
j_call: TRBJ1-6
cdr3_nt: TGTGCCAGCAGTCTCACGGGGGGGCGAAATTCACCCCTCCACTTT
cdr3_aa: CASSLTGGRNSPLHF

d_call: -
v_call: TRBV6-6
clone_size: -
j_call: TRBJ1-1
cdr3_nt: TGTGCCAGCAGTTACGGCTCTGAAGCTTTCTTT
cdr3_aa: CASSYGSEAFF

d_call: TRBD2
v_call: TRBV14
clone_size: -
j_call: TRBJ2-1
cdr3_nt: TGTGCCAGCAGCCAAGTTATACTAGCGGGAGGGATTGAGCAGTTCTTC
cdr3_aa: CASSQVILAGGIEQFF

d_call: -
v_call: TRBV7-7
clone_size: few
j_call: TRBJ2-7
cdr3_nt: TGTGCTAGCAGCTTAAGCCAGGGAACCTACGAGCAGTACTTC
cdr3_aa: CASSLSQGTYEQYF

d_call: -
v_call: TRBV6-6
clone_size: -
j_call: TRBJ1-5
cdr3_nt: TGTGCCAGCAGTACAACCTTTAGCAATCAGCCCCAGCATTTT
cdr3_aa: CASSTTFSNQPQHF

d_call: -
v_call: TRBV9
clone_size: -
j_call: TRBJ2-1
cdr3_nt: TGTGCCAGCAGCGTAGGGGGGCCCATACCTTACAATGAGCAGTTCTTC
cdr3_aa: CASSVGGPIPYNEQFF

d_call: -
v_call: TRBV7-9
clone_size: few
j_call: TRBJ2-2
cdr3_nt: TGTGCCAGCAGCCCACCCTACAGGGCCGACACCGGGGAGCTGTTTTTT
cdr3_aa: CASSPPYRADTGELFF

d_call: -
v_call: TRBV4-2
clone_size: few
j_call: TRBJ2-5
cdr3_nt: TGTGCCAGCAGCCAAGAATGGACTCAAGAGACCCAGTACTTC
cdr3_aa: CASSQEWTQETQYF

d_call: -
v_call: TRBV7-9
clone_size: -
j_call: TRBJ1-1
cdr3_nt: TGTGCCAGCAGCGTACAGGGGAACACTGAAGCTTTCTTT
cdr3_aa: CASSVQGNTEAFF

d_call: TRBD1
v_call: TRBV9
clone_size: few
j_call: TRBJ1-1
cdr3_nt: TGTGCCAGCAGCGCCGGGACAGGGGGCTCAGGTCGGACTGAAGCTTTCTTT
cdr3_aa: CASSAGTGGSGRTEAFF

d_call: -
v_call: TRBV7-9
clone_size: -
j_call: TRBJ2-1
cdr3_nt: TGTGCCAGCAGCCCTCCCTCAACGGATGAGCAGTTCTTC
cdr3_aa: CASSPPSTDEQFF

d_call: -
v_call: TRBV30
clone_size: once
j_call: TRBJ2-3
cdr3_nt: TGTGCCTGGAGCAGAGATACGCAGTATTTT
cdr3_aa: CAWSRDTQYF

d_call: TRBD1
v_call: TRBV18
clone_size: -
j_call: TRBJ1-1
cdr3_nt: TGTGCCAGCTCACCACCGGACAGGGAAGCTTTCTTT
cdr3_aa: CASSPPDREAFF

d_call: TRBD1
v_call: TRBV7-9
clone_size: few
j_call: TRBJ1-6
cdr3_nt: TGTGCCAGCAGCCCACAGGGGTATAATTCACCCCTCCACTTT
cdr3_aa: CASSPQGYNSPLHF

d_call: TRBD1
v_call: TRBV5-1
clone_size: -
j_call: TRBJ2-7
cdr3_nt: TGCGCCAGCAGCTTGGGGACAGGGGTCCCCTACGAGCAGTACTTC
cdr3_aa: CASSLGTGVPYEQYF

d_call: -
v_call: TRBV11-3
clone_size: -
j_call: TRBJ2-2
cdr3_nt: TGTGCCAGCAGCTTAGATCAGGCAACCGGGGAGCTGTTTTTT
cdr3_aa: CASSLDQATGELFF

d_call: -
v_call: TRBV20-1
clone_size: -
j_call: TRBJ1-2
cdr3_nt: TGCAGTGCCCGGGACATCTATGGCTACACCTTC
cdr3_aa: CSARDIYGYTF

d_call: TRBD1
v_call: TRBV5-8
clone_size: -
j_call: TRBJ1-1
cdr3_nt: TGTGCCAGCAGTTCCCCAGGGGGCGCGGAGGGAACTGAAGCTTTCTTT
cdr3_aa: CASSSPGGAEGTEAFF

d_call: -
v_call: TRBV6-6
clone_size: -
j_call: TRBJ1-2
cdr3_nt: TGTGCCAGCAGTTACTTACGTGGAGGGAATGGTGGCTACACCTTC
cdr3_aa: CASSYLRGGNGGYTF

d_call: -
v_call: TRBV30
clone_size: few
j_call: TRBJ1-1
cdr3_nt: TGTGCCTGGGGCCCGGGGAACACTGAAGCTTTCTTT
cdr3_aa: CAWGPGNTEAFF

d_call: -
v_call: TRBV9
clone_size: -
j_call: TRBJ1-1
cdr3_nt: TGTGCCAGCAGCCCACAAAACACTGAAGCTTTCTTT
cdr3_aa: CASSPQNTEAFF

d_call: TRBD1
v_call: TRBV19
clone_size: few
j_call: TRBJ1-1
cdr3_nt: TGTGCCAGTAGTATAGGACAGGGGGCTTATTCAGCTTTCTTT
cdr3_aa: CASSIGQGAYSAFF

d_call: -
v_call: TRBV5-6
clone_size: -
j_call: TRBJ2-2
cdr3_nt: TGTGCCAGCAGCTTGGGAGTTTTTTCCGGGGAGCTGTTTTTT
cdr3_aa: CASSLGVFSGELFF

d_call: TRBD1
v_call: TRBV5-1
clone_size: once
j_call: TRBJ1-4
cdr3_nt: TGCGCCAGCAGCCTGACAGGGAGGAGTGAAAAACTGTTTTTT
cdr3_aa: CASSLTGRSEKLFF